The sequence of this T cell receptor (beta chain) was determined in a study of T cells after yellow fever vaccination. 5'RACE template switching added a universal primer site and UMIs to TCR cDNA. MiXCR, applied by TCRdb to the 5' RACE reads, yields one record per CDR3 protein. The repertoire holds approximately 300,000 distinct CDR3 sequences, with around 7% as singletons. Study-wide points: There was a possibility that FACS-sorted repertoires contained abundant clonotypes contaminating from the bulk population. A weaker secondary response peaked on day 5, the primary on day 15. Reappearance after the booster was seen for most primary-vaccination clones, at 96% CD4 and 80% to 90% CD8.

With respect to this clonotype: Its antigen is unknown.

V was clipped by 4 bases and J by 7 bases; unmatched bases: 7. CDR3 size: 14 residues. Germline CDR1 is MNHEY and CDR2 is SVGAGI. The receptor was isolated from a man aged 18 to 29 who received the YFV17D yellow fever vaccine. Source: PBMCs, taken around 45 days after the first yellow fever vaccination. The rearrangement joins TRBV6-5 to TRBJ1-5; TRBD1 matches 7 bases. The CDR3 loop is CASSLTGNEQPQHF. CDR3 DNA: TGTGCCAGCAGTTTGACAGGGAATGAACAGCCCCAGCATTTT.